This TCR beta chain appears in the sequencing data of a study of blood T cells in healthy people across ages. A word on this clonotype: The junction does not match germline at one end; this may be a read error.

The second PCR ran roughly 6 to 12 cycles with a sample-barcoded 5' primer and J-beta primers. Through a template-switch adaptor with 12 random nucleotides, each cDNA molecule received a tag. MiXCR, applied by TCRdb to the 5' RACE reads, yields one record per CDR3 protein. The sample has some 640,000 distinct CDR3 sequences, about 28% seen once. PBMCs, at least 7 million per sample, were isolated. Germline loops: CDR1 MDHEN, CDR2 SYDVKM. The CDR3 is 16 amino acids. The source of this sequence is a woman over 75 in good health. The sample taken for sequencing was blood. The V call is TRBV28, the J call TRBJ2-2, with a possible D match to TRBD1 (6 bases). The DNA for the CDR3 is TGTGCCAGCAGTTTAATGAGGGGGTTGAACACCGGGGAGCGGTTTTTT. This gives the protein CASSLMRGLNTGERFF.